Below are 32 T cell receptor beta chains sequenced from a single sample in a study of shared clonotypes between healthy human individuals (TCRdb year 2020). Libraries were built with the immunoSEQ multiplex PCR assay. TCRdb mirrors the immuneACCESS table, restricted to in-frame sequences. Some clones are absent from its copies; in checked studies, under half trace to an unresolved V gene, and the reason for the others is unknown. Counted in this sample were about 1 million clones; about 74% of them appeared once. Around 1.4% of the sample rests with the top ten. The sample comprised memory CD4+ T cells sorted from blood. The meaning of the sample's cell subset or site label: CD45RA-negative fraction. These receptors all come from a man aged 18 to 29 in good health.

The chain links TRBV5-1 to TRBJ2-5, with TRBD2 matching 11 bases. Germline V gives CDR1 SGHRS, CDR2 YFSETQ. This CDR3 is 14 amino acids long. Germline trimming cut 4 bases from V and 4 bases from J; bases unmatched to any gene: 3. The CDR3 bases are TGCGCCAGCAGCGTTAGCGGGGGGGCAGAGACCCAGTACTTC. It codes for CASSVSGGAETQYF. The variable domain in full, with the rest retrieved from reference TRBV5-1 and TRBJ2-5, is KAGVTQTPRYLIKTRGQQVTLSCSPISGHRSVSWYQQTPGQGLQFLFEYFSETQRNKGNFPGRFSGRQFSNSRSEMNVSTLELGDSALYLCASSVSGGAETQYFGPGTRLLVL.

To note about this clone: This CDR3 is also generated by other DNA sequences in the sample. V is TRBV7-9 and J is TRBJ2-1, with 7 bases that match TRBD2. J was trimmed by 7 bases and V by 5 bases; bases with no gene match: 5. The CDR3 is 13 amino acids. The germline gives CDR1 SEHNR, CDR2 FQNEAQ (reference sequence). The CDR3 nucleotides are TGTGCCAGCAGCGCTAGCGGAGGGAATGAGCAGTTCTTC. Translation: CASSASGGNEQFF.

The chain uses TRBV2 and TRBJ2-1, with D possibly matching TRBD1 (6 bases). Trimming left V 8 bases short and J 4 bases short, with 18 bases between. This CDR3 has 15 residues. Germline lookup yields CDR1 SNHLY and CDR2 FYNNEI. CDR3 DNA: TGTGCCAGCTGGGATACAGGGCTTTTATACAATGAGCAGTTCTTC. Translating gives CASWDTGLLYNEQFF.

The CDR3 region has the DNA TGTGCCAGCAGTTTCGGAAAGGGGAGGAACACCGGGGAGCTGTTTTTT. It specifies CASSFGKGRNTGELFF. The rearrangement links TRBV27 to TRBJ2-2, with D perhaps being TRBD1 or TRBD2 (5 bases each). The CDR3 totals 16 residues. Deletions cut 3 bases from V and 1 base from J, with 12 bases between. Germline CDR1 is MNHEY and CDR2 is SMNVEV (reference sequence).

V is TRBV6-5 and J is TRBJ2-6; the D call may be TRBD1 or TRBD2 (5 bases each). This CDR3 is 14 amino acids long. Per germline, CDR1 MNHEY and CDR2 SVGAGI. V gave up 10 bases and J gave up 4 bases, with 14 bases separating them. This CDR3 reads CATMWGTGANVLTF. The DNA of the CDR3 is TGTGCCACTATGTGGGGGACGGGGGCCAACGTCCTGACTTTC.

This clone was picked up one time. The rearrangement links TRBV7-2 to TRBJ2-5; 7 bases line up with TRBD2. Germline loops: CDR1 SGHTA, CDR2 FQGNSA. The CDR3 loop spans 15 amino acids. V lost 3 bases and J lost 7; bases outside the gene matches: 11. The CDR3: CASSFYEGGLGTQYF. The CDR3 DNA follows: TGTGCCAGCAGCTTCTACGAGGGAGGGCTAGGGACCCAGTACTTC.

This clone came up many times. The same CDR3 is also encoded by other DNA sequences in this sample. This chain joins TRBV19 and TRBJ1-3; D is unclear. The CDR3 spans 14 residues. CDR1 is LNHDA and CDR2 is SQIVND in the germline V gene (reference sequence). Deletions cut 0 bases from V and 0 bases from J, with 3 bases between. The CDR3 DNA reads TGTGCCAGTAGTATAGACTCCTCTGGAAACACCATATATTTT. Translating it yields CASSIDSSGNTIYF.

As to this clone: This same CDR3 is encoded by further DNA sequences in the sample. V usage is TRBV5-1 and J usage is TRBJ2-5; no clear D gene. Trimming stripped 0 bases from V and 2 bases from J, with 8 bases between. The CDR3 runs 14 residues. Germline CDR1 and CDR2: SGHRS and YFSETQ. The chain's CDR3 is CASSLEAGQETQYF. Here the CDR3 DNA reads TGCGCCAGCAGCTTGGAGGCAGGTCAAGAGACCCAGTACTTC.

This clone was counted ten times or more. This sequence joins TRBV4-3 and TRBJ2-1; D unclear. V gave up 3 bases and J gave up 0 bases, with 12 bases separating them. In germline, CDR1 is LGHNA, CDR2 YSLEER. This CDR3 is built from 16 residues. The CDR3 sequence: CASSHVEASSYNEQFF. DNA for the CDR3: TGCGCCAGCAGCCATGTTGAGGCTAGCTCCTACAATGAGCAGTTCTTC.

This chain uses TRBV4-1 with TRBJ2-1; TRBD2 matches at 10 bases. Per germline, CDR1 MGHRA and CDR2 YSYEKL. The CDR3 spans 16 residues. The V and J ends lost 1 base and 4 bases, in that order; junction bases with no gene match: 4. The CDR3 DNA reads TGCGCCAGCAGCCAAGTAAAGCGGGAGGGGTACAATGAGCAGTTCTTC. Translated: CASSQVKREGYNEQFF.

Points on this clone: The identical CDR3 is also encoded by other nucleotide sequences in the sample. The gene calls are TRBV4-3 and TRBJ1-5; D is possibly TRBD1 (6 bases). The V and J ends lost 0 bases and 2 bases respectively, with 8 bases between them. The CDR3 extends over 15 amino acids. CDR1 is LGHNA, CDR2 YSLEER, per germline. The CDR3 protein is CASSQDYRGNQPQHF. The CDR3 DNA reads TGCGCCAGCAGCCAAGATTACAGGGGCAATCAGCCCCAGCATTTT.

This chain links TRBV7-9 with TRBJ2-5; tentative D call: TRBD2 (6 bases). CDR1 SEHNR and CDR2 FQNEAQ come from the germline V gene (reference sequence). V was pared by 1 base and J by 0 bases, with 18 bases between. The CDR3 is 18 amino acids. For the CDR3, the DNA is TGTGCCAGCAGCTTAGGATTTCGGGTAGCGGCAAACCAAGAGACCCAGTACTTC. Translated, it gives CASSLGFRVAANQETQYF.

The V call is TRBV9, the J call TRBJ2-3; D gene ambiguous. V lost 1 base and J 1 base, leaving 7 bases between the germline ends. This CDR3 spans 14 amino acids. Germline V gives CDR1 SGDLS, CDR2 YYNGEE. CDR3 sequence: CASSVHLGTDTQYF. DNA for the CDR3: TGTGCCAGCAGCGTACACCTTGGCACAGATACGCAGTATTTT.

The V gene is TRBV7-2, the J gene TRBJ2-3; a weak D match, TRBD1 (6 bases). The CDR3 contains 16 residues. Germline CDR1 SGHTA, CDR2 FQGNSA. Trimming left V 5 bases short and J 6 bases short, with 21 bases between. The CDR3 coding sequence is TGTGCCAGCAGCCCCCAGAGTTTAGGACAGAGGGATACGCAGTATTTT. Its protein product is CASSPQSLGQRDTQYF. Based on the CDR3 plus reference TRBV7-2 and TRBJ2-3, the full variable domain is GAGVSQSPSNKVTEKGKDVELRCDPISGHTALYWYRQSLGQGLEFLIYFQGNSAPDKSGLPSDRFSAERTGGSVSTLTIQRTQQEDSAVYLCASSPQSLGQRDTQYFGPGTRLTVL.

This chain connects TRBV7-2 to TRBJ2-2; the D gene is possibly TRBD2 (6 bases). The CDR3 extends over 15 amino acids. V shed 1 base and J shed 6 bases, with 12 bases lying between them. From germline, CDR1 is SGHTA and CDR2 FQGNSA. CDR3 in amino acids: CASSLVTRGPGELFF. CDR3 DNA: TGTGCCAGCAGCTTAGTAACGCGGGGCCCCGGGGAGCTGTTTTTT. The variable domain in full, with the rest retrieved from reference TRBV7-2 and TRBJ2-2, is GAGVSQSPSNKVTEKGKDVELRCDPISGHTALYWYRQSLGQGLEFLIYFQGNSAPDKSGLPSDRFSAERTGGSVSTLTIQRTQQEDSAVYLCASSLVTRGPGELFFGEGSRLTVL.

The J gene is TRBJ2-7, the V gene TRBV4-3; D gene uncertain. Trimming cost V 3 bases and J 0 bases, with 15 bases left between them. This CDR3 is built from 16 residues. The germline V gene has CDR1 LGHNA and CDR2 YSLEER. The CDR3 region is CASSQELYSSSYEQYF. The CDR3 bases are TGCGCCAGCAGCCAGGAACTCTATTCGAGCTCCTACGAGCAGTACTTC.

The chain links TRBV11-2 to TRBJ1-2, with D possibly matching TRBD1 (6 bases). The CDR3 runs to 13 residues. V lost 6 bases to trimming and J lost 5 bases, with 13 bases between them. From germline, CDR1 is SGHAT and CDR2 FQNNGV. The CDR3 DNA follows: TGTGCCAGCAGACTAAGTGGACAGTATGGCTACACCTTC. Translated, it gives CASRLSGQYGYTF.

For this clone: A much larger clone is a single base away; this may be a read error. The rearrangement links TRBV6-5 to TRBJ1-1; D remains ambiguous. V lost 7 bases, J lost 0 bases, and 3 bases lay in between. The CDR3 totals 11 residues. Germline assignment: CDR1 MNHEY and CDR2 SVGAGI. CDR3 residues: CASMVNTEAFF. CDR3 nucleotide sequence: TGTGCCAGCATGGTGAACACTGAAGCTTTCTTT.

The V gene is TRBV18, the J gene TRBJ2-5; the D is unclear. The CDR3 has 13 amino acids. Germline loops: CDR1 KGHSH, CDR2 LQKENI. The V gene lost 0 bases and the J gene lost 6 bases, with 8 bases spanning the gap. The CDR3 loop is CASSPPILKTQYF. As DNA, the CDR3 is TGTGCCAGCTCACCACCCATTCTGAAGACCCAGTACTTC.

The V gene is TRBV6-6, the J gene TRBJ2-2; D call uncertain. This CDR3 has 14 residues. Trimming removed 7 bases at V and 3 bases at J, with 12 bases between. Germline-derived CDR1 and CDR2 are MNHNY and SVGAGI (reference sequence). CDR3 DNA: TGTGCCAGCACCCAACCCCGGGACACCGGGGAGCTGTTTTTT. Protein sequence: CASTQPRDTGELFF.

The gene calls are TRBV5-6 and TRBJ1-1, with D tentatively TRBD1 (5 bases). This CDR3 has 16 amino acids. Trimming pared 4 bases from V and 4 bases from J, leaving 20 bases between. Looked up from germline, CDR1 is SGHDT and CDR2 is YYEEEE. The DNA of the CDR3 is TGTGCCAGCAGCCCCGGGTTGCAGGGTATGGGCACTGAAGCTTTCTTT. It codes for CASSPGLQGMGTEAFF.

The chain recombines TRBV4-1 with TRBJ2-5; TRBD1 is a possible D gene (5 bases). The length of the CDR3 is 15 residues. Germline loops: CDR1 MGHRA, CDR2 YSYEKL. V was cut by 4 bases and J by 2 bases, with 14 bases left in between. Written as DNA, the CDR3 is TGCGCCAGCAGCCTGAATAAGGACAAGCAAGAGACCCAGTACTTC. Translating gives CASSLNKDKQETQYF.

This chain links TRBV29-1 with TRBJ1-1; perhaps TRBD1 as D (5 bases). CDR3 length equals 14 residues. Germline V gene sequence: CDR1 SQVTM, CDR2 ANQGSEA. Trimming cost V 7 bases and J 1 base, with 16 bases left between them. CDR3 region: CSGKTGRPNTEAFF. CDR3 DNA: TGCAGCGGGAAAACGGGACGGCCGAACACTGAAGCTTTCTTT.

The genes are TRBV28 and TRBJ1-1; D call uncertain. CDR1 and CDR2 (germline): MDHEN, SYDVKM. CDR3 size: 12 residues. Trimming stripped 2 bases from V and 10 bases from J, with 11 bases between. CDR3 DNA sequence: TGTGCCAGCAGTTTACAGAGGTCGGGAGCTTTCTTT. Its translation is CASSLQRSGAFF.

This clone appeared a few times. The chain is built from TRBV2 and TRBJ2-2; 9 positions agree with TRBD1. The length of the CDR3 is 13 residues. Losses at the gene ends were 10 bases for V and 3 bases for J; bases not matched to a gene: 3. The germline V gene has CDR1 SNHLY and CDR2 FYNNEI. This CDR3 is CAIRQGDTGELFF. CDR3 sequence (DNA): TGTGCCATCCGACAGGGGGACACCGGGGAGCTGTTTTTT.

This clone was detected once. The CDR3 bases are TGTGCCAGCAGTGACCCGGGACGGAACCAAGAGACCCAGTACTTC. Protein: CASSDPGRNQETQYF. The chain carries TRBV25-1 and TRBJ2-5; D may correspond to TRBD1 or TRBD2 (5 bases each). Germline lookup yields CDR1 MGHDK and CDR2 SYGVNS. This CDR3 has 15 residues. Trimming shortened V by 3 bases and J by 0 bases, and 11 bases separated the two germline ends.

This clone was counted only a few times. The V gene is TRBV30, the J gene TRBJ1-5; D is ambiguous. Looked up from germline, CDR1 is GTSNPN and CDR2 is SVGIG (reference sequence). The germline V and J ends were trimmed by 2 bases and 0 bases, with 8 bases remaining between them. The length of the CDR3 is 14 residues. CDR3 residues: CAWSQVNSNQPQHF. The CDR3 DNA follows: TGTGCCTGGAGTCAGGTGAATAGCAATCAGCCCCAGCATTTT.

The rearrangement joins TRBV4-3 to TRBJ1-4; no clear D. Germline V gene lookup returns CDR1 LGHNA and CDR2 YSLEER. CDR3 length: 18 residues. Trimming left V 2 bases short and J 0 bases short, with 16 bases between. The DNA of the CDR3 is TGCGCCAGCAGCCAACCCTTCCAAATGATTGCAACTAATGAAAAACTGTTTTTT. Its protein product is CASSQPFQMIATNEKLFF.

There are a few counts of this clone. V usage is TRBV23-1 and J usage is TRBJ1-2; no clear D gene. TRBV23-1 is treated as an ORF (open reading frame) with a function not yet certain. The CDR3 has 11 amino acids. Trimming left V 6 bases short and J 6 bases short, with 8 bases between. CDR3 in amino acids: CASRPNNGYTF. The CDR3, as DNA: TGCGCCAGCAGACCAAATAATGGCTACACCTTC.

The chain uses TRBV19 and TRBJ1-6; TRBD1 might be the D (5 bases). The CDR3 runs to 15 residues. V was pared by 7 bases and J by 5 bases, with 15 bases between. Germline CDR1 and CDR2: LNHDA and SQIVND (reference sequence). The CDR3 nucleotides read TGTGCCAGTACCCCCGGGACGGGGGATAATTCACCCCTCCACTTT. Translated: CASTPGTGDNSPLHF.

This clone was observed a single time. The rearrangement links TRBV19 to TRBJ1-2; 10 bases map to TRBD1. The CDR3 length is 14 residues. Germline V gene sequence: CDR1 LNHDA, CDR2 SQIVND (reference sequence). V was pared by 7 bases and J by 6 bases, with 8 bases of the junction left unmatched. The CDR3 protein is CASTLGQGVDGYTF. The CDR3 nucleotides are TGTGCCAGTACTCTTGGACAGGGGGTGGATGGCTACACCTTC.

The chain is built from TRBV11-3 and TRBJ2-3; D not certain. The length of the CDR3 is 14 residues. Trimming removed 5 bases from V and 11 bases from J, with 20 bases in between. Germline assignment: CDR1 SGHNT and CDR2 YENEEA. As DNA, the CDR3 is TGTGCCAGCAGCCCAACCCCTAGTGGCGTGCAGCAGTATTTT. Its translation is CASSPTPSGVQQYF.